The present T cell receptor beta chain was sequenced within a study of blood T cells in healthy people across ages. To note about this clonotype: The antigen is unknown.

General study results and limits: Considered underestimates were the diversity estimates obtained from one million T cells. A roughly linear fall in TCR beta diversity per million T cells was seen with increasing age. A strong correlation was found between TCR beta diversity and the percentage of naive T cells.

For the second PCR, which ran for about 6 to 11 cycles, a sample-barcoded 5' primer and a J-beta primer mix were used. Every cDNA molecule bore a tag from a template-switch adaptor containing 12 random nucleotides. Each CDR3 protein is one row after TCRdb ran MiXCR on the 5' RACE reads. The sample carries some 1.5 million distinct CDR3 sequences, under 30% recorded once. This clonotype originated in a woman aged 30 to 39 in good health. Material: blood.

As DNA, the CDR3 is TGCGCCAGCAGCGTAGGACGGGGGGGCAACTTCAATGAGCAGTTCTTC. It codes for CASSVGRGGNFNEQFF. The chain is built from TRBV5-1 and TRBJ2-1; 8 nucleotides match TRBD2. CDR1 is SGHRS, CDR2 YFSETQ, per germline. The V segment lost 4 bases and the J segment 6 bases; nucleotides outside the gene matches: 12. The CDR3 consists of 16 residues.